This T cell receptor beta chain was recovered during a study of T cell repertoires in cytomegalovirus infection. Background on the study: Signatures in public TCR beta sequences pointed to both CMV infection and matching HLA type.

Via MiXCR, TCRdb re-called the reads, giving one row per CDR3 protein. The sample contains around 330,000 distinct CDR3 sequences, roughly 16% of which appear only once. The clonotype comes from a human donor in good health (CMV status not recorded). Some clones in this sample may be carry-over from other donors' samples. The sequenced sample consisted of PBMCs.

Here the CDR3 DNA reads TGCAGTGCCCAGGGGCGGAACACTGAAGCTTTCTTT. This codes for CSAQGRNTEAFF. The J gene is TRBJ1-1, the V gene TRBV20-1, with D possibly matching TRBD1 (6 bases). Trimming pared 6 bases from V and 1 base from J, leaving 9 bases between. In germline, CDR1 is DFQATT, CDR2 SNEGSKA (reference sequence). The CDR3 totals 12 residues.